Listed below are T cell receptor beta chains from one sample, sequenced in a study of OX40 agonist ivuxolimab in advanced cancers. Profiling relied on immunoSEQ multiplex PCR, and the TCRdb table lists in-frame clones only, not all of them. The profile shows around 16,000 clones, roughly 73% of them singletons. The sample consisted of CD4+ or CD8+ T cells sorted from blood, taken in a trial of the OX40 agonist ivuxolimab. These receptors were collected from an adult with an advanced solid tumor such as melanoma, head and neck, liver or kidney cancer. Both conserved end residues are part of each CDR3. The D gene is left open where the match is weak. For some rows the clone size is stated as once, few or many, or as a class when expanded; others skip it.

DNA,CDR3,J,D,size,V
TGTGCCAGCAGTGAAGGTCTTAGCCCCGGGACACTTGCCTCCTACGAGCAGTACTTC,CASSEGLSPGTLASYEQYF,TRBJ2-7,-,-,TRBV6-1
TGTGCCACGTCAGAGGCAGGGCCTCAAGAGACCCAGTACTTC,CATSEAGPQETQYF,TRBJ2-5,-,-,TRBV10-3
TGTGCCAGCAGTCCGGACGGCCAAGAGACCCAGTACTTC,CASSPDGQETQYF,TRBJ2-5,-,-,TRBV28
TGTGCCAGCAGCCCCCTGGGACTAGCGGGGACGAGCTCCTACGAGCAGTACTTC,CASSPLGLAGTSSYEQYF,TRBJ2-7,TRBD2,-,TRBV13
TGTGCCAGCAGCTTTCTCCGCGGCCCTGAAGCTTTCTTT,CASSFLRGPEAFF,TRBJ1-1,-,-,TRBV5-8
TGTGCCAGCAGCTTGGGGCTGATAGCGGGGGGACCTAGCACAGATACGCAGTATTTT,CASSLGLIAGGPSTDTQYF,TRBJ2-3,TRBD2,-,TRBV5-4
TGTGCTAGTGGTTTTGCCCCCTTTGGGTCTACCTACAATGAGCAGTTCTTC,CASGFAPFGSTYNEQFF,TRBJ2-1,-,-,TRBV12-5
TGTGCCAGCAGCCAGGGAACGGGAGTAGGGACAGATACGCAGTATTTT,CASSQGTGVGTDTQYF,TRBJ2-3,-,-,TRBV14
TGTGCCAGCAGCCTTGGCCTTAACACCGGGGAGCTGTTTTTT,CASSLGLNTGELFF,TRBJ2-2,-,-,TRBV7-6
TGTGCCAGTAGTATCGGGCACGAGCAGTACTTC,CASSIGHEQYF,TRBJ2-7,-,-,TRBV19
TGTGCCATCAGGGGGGACAGCAGCTACAATGAGCAGTTCTTC,CAIRGDSSYNEQFF,TRBJ2-1,TRBD1,-,TRBV10-3
TGTGCCAGCAGCAGAGAGGACAGGGTGAACACTGAAGCTTTCTTT,CASSREDRVNTEAFF,TRBJ1-1,TRBD1,medium-sized,TRBV5-4
TGTGCCAGCACTATGACTATCTACCAAGAGACCCAGTACTTC,CASTMTIYQETQYF,TRBJ2-5,-,-,TRBV6-1
TGCGCCAGCAGCCAAGGAGATGGGGGATCCTATGGCTACACCTTC,CASSQGDGGSYGYTF,TRBJ1-2,-,-,TRBV4-3
TGCAGCGTTGAAGATTTGAGCGGGAGTTACAATGAGCAGTTCTTC,CSVEDLSGSYNEQFF,TRBJ2-1,TRBD2,few,TRBV29-1
TGTGCCAGCAGCCTCTGGGGCATCCGGGGGGGCACAGATACGCAGTATTTT,CASSLWGIRGGTDTQYF,TRBJ2-3,TRBD2,-,TRBV5-4
TGTGCCAGTAGTATCGCCTTTCCTGACTATATAACTAACTATGGCTACACCTTC,CASSIAFPDYITNYGYTF,TRBJ1-2,-,once,TRBV19
TGTGCCAGCAGTTACTCGGCGGGAGGAAGCTCCTACGAGCAGTACTTC,CASSYSAGGSSYEQYF,TRBJ2-7,TRBD2,-,TRBV6-6
TGTGCCAGCAGTTACTCGAGGCAGGGGGGTGGCTACACCTTC,CASSYSRQGGGYTF,TRBJ1-2,TRBD1,-,TRBV6-5
TGTGCCAGTAGTATAATGACAGGGCCGAAGGGCTATGGCTACACCTTC,CASSIMTGPKGYGYTF,TRBJ1-2,TRBD1,-,TRBV19
TGTGCCAGCAGCCTGCGAATAGGGGTTAACTATGGCTACACCTTC,CASSLRIGVNYGYTF,TRBJ1-2,-,-,TRBV9
TGTGCCTCTACCGGGACAGGGAGCGGGGAGCTGTTTTTT,CASTGTGSGELFF,TRBJ2-2,TRBD1,-,TRBV25-1
TGCGCCAGCAGCTTGGAAGACGGGAACGGCTACACCTTC,CASSLEDGNGYTF,TRBJ1-2,-,-,TRBV5-1
TGCGCCAGCAGTGAGGGGGGATCCTACGAGCAGTACTTC,CASSEGGSYEQYF,TRBJ2-7,-,-,TRBV10-2
TGCAGCGTTGAAGGAAACCGGGACAGCTCCTACGAGCAGTACTTC,CSVEGNRDSSYEQYF,TRBJ2-7,TRBD1,-,TRBV29-1
TGTGCCAGCAGCCGGACGATCGGGGAGCTGTTTTTT,CASSRTIGELFF,TRBJ2-2,-,-,TRBV13
TGTGCCAGCAGCCCCCTTGCAGGCGTTCTTAGCTCCTACGAGCAGTACTTC,CASSPLAGVLSSYEQYF,TRBJ2-7,-,-,TRBV7-2
TGTGCCAGCAGCCCCAGGGGGAACTATGGCTACACCTTC,CASSPRGNYGYTF,TRBJ1-2,TRBD1,-,TRBV28
TGCGCCAGCAGTGAGATAGGTGAAAAGGGCGAGCAGTACTTC,CASSEIGEKGEQYF,TRBJ2-7,-,-,TRBV10-1
TGTGCCATCCCGGACCCTTCCTACAATGAGCAGTTCTTC,CAIPDPSYNEQFF,TRBJ2-1,-,-,TRBV27
TGCGCCAGCAGCCCTTATGGGGGCGCAGGTGGCTACACCTTC,CASSPYGGAGGYTF,TRBJ1-2,-,-,TRBV4-3
TGTGCCAGCAGCGTAGGAGGGTGGGGCAATCGGGGGTACAATGAGCAGTTCTTC,CASSVGGWGNRGYNEQFF,TRBJ2-1,-,-,TRBV9
TGTGCCATCAGTGAGTCGGGGTGGGCGTCAAACACTGAAGCTTTCTTT,CAISESGWASNTEAFF,TRBJ1-1,-,-,TRBV10-3
TGTGCCAGCAGCGTAGATCTAGTTTGGGACGAGCAGTACTTC,CASSVDLVWDEQYF,TRBJ2-7,-,-,TRBV9
TGTGCCAGCAGTGAAGCGCTTCACCCCTACAATGAGCAGTTCTTC,CASSEALHPYNEQFF,TRBJ2-1,-,-,TRBV6-1
TGTGCCAGCAGCACCCAGTATCAGCCCCAGCATTTT,CASSTQYQPQHF,TRBJ1-5,-,-,TRBV21-1
TGCGCCAGCAGCCAAGATTCAGGGGTAAGAGTGAACACTGAAGCTTTCTTT,CASSQDSGVRVNTEAFF,TRBJ1-1,-,-,TRBV4-3
TGCAGCGCTAGGGGGACAGGGGGGAAGGAGACCCAGTACTTC,CSARGTGGKETQYF,TRBJ2-5,TRBD1,-,TRBV29-1
TGTGCCAGCAGCCACGGGGGAAAGAATGAGCAGTTCTTC,CASSHGGKNEQFF,TRBJ2-1,-,-,TRBV16
TGTGCCTGGAGTGTAACAGGTGGGGCCTACGAGCAGTACTTC,CAWSVTGGAYEQYF,TRBJ2-7,-,-,TRBV30
TGTGCCAGCAGTTTCGGGGGGGAGACCCAGTACTTC,CASSFGGETQYF,TRBJ2-5,TRBD2,once,TRBV27
TGTGCCAGCAGCTCCGGGACTAGCGGGGGGGCTGATACGCAGTATTTT,CASSSGTSGGADTQYF,TRBJ2-3,TRBD2,-,TRBV5-6
TGTGCCAGTAGTACCTCGGGTATCACAGATACGCAGTATTTT,CASSTSGITDTQYF,TRBJ2-3,-,-,TRBV19
TGTGCCAGCAGAAAGGGGGACTGGCACCTCACTGGGTCAGATACGCAGTATTTT,CASRKGDWHLTGSDTQYF,TRBJ2-3,-,-,TRBV11-3
TGTGCCAGCAGTCCCCGACAGGGGAAGAACACTGAAGCTTTCTTT,CASSPRQGKNTEAFF,TRBJ1-1,TRBD1,-,TRBV27
TGTGCCAGCAGCCACCTAGCGGGAGGCCTAAATGAGCAGTTCTTC,CASSHLAGGLNEQFF,TRBJ2-1,TRBD2,once,TRBV11-2
TGCGCCAGCAGCCAAGGAGGGATACTGCCTGAGCAGTTCTTC,CASSQGGILPEQFF,TRBJ2-1,-,-,TRBV4-1
TGTGCCAGTAGCAACAGGGGGCAATACGAGCAGTACTTC,CASSNRGQYEQYF,TRBJ2-7,TRBD1,-,TRBV19
TGTGCCAGCAGCCCCTCCCAGGGACAGGCCACAGATACGCAGTATTTT,CASSPSQGQATDTQYF,TRBJ2-3,TRBD1,-,TRBV7-6